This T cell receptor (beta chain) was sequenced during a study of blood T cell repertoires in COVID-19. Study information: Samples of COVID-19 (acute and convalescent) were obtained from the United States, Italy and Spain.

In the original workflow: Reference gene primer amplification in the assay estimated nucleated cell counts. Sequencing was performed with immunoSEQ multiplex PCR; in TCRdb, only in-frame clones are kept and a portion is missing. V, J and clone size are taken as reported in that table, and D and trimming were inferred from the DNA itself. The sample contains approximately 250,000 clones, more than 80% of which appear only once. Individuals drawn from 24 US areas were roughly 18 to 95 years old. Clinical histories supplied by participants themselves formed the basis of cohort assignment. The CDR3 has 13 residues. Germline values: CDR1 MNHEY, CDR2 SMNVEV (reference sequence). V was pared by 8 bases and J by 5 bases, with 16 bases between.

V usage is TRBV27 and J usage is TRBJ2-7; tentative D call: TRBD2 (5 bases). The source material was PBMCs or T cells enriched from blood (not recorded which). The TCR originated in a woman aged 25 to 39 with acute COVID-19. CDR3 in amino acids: CASVSDGGDEQYF. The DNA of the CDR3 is TGTGCCAGCGTTAGTGACGGAGGTGACGAGCAGTACTTC.